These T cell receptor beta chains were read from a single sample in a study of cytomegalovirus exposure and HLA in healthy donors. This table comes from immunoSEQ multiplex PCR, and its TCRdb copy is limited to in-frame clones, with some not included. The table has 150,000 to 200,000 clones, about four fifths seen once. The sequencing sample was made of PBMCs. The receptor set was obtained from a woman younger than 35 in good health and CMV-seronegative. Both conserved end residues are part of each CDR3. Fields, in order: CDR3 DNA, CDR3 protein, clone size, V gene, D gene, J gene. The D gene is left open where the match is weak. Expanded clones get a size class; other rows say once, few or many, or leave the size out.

DNA: TGCGCCAGCAGCCCCGGCCAGGGCTCCTACAATGAGCAGTTCTTC; CDR3: CASSPGQGSYNEQFF; size: NA; V: TRBV4-3; D: NA; J: TRBJ2-1
DNA: TGTGCCAGCAGCCCAAGGACAGGGGGCGTAGAAGACACTGAAGCTTTCTTT; CDR3: CASSPRTGGVEDTEAFF; size: NA; V: TRBV27; D: TRBD1; J: TRBJ1-1
DNA: TGCGCCAGCAGCCTAAGGGGCCAGGGGTCGGGCAATCAGCCCCAGCATTTT; CDR3: CASSLRGQGSGNQPQHF; size: NA; V: TRBV10-2; D: NA; J: TRBJ1-5
DNA: TGTGCCAGCAGTTTAGGGGCAGGGACACCCCTCCACTTT; CDR3: CASSLGAGTPLHF; size: NA; V: TRBV27; D: NA; J: TRBJ1-6
DNA: TGTGCCAGCAGACAGGACAGTCTTGGGCAAGAGACCCAATACTTC; CDR3: CASRQDSLGQETQYF; size: NA; V: TRBV5-4; D: NA; J: TRBJ2-5
DNA: TGTGCCAGCAGCACCCGACTAGGTTTAGTTGAGCAGTTCTTC; CDR3: CASSTRLGLVEQFF; size: NA; V: TRBV7-2; D: NA; J: TRBJ2-1
DNA: TGTGCCAGCAGGGTTACAAGCTCCTACGAGCAGTACTTC; CDR3: CASRVTSSYEQYF; size: NA; V: TRBV6-6; D: NA; J: TRBJ2-7
DNA: TGTGCCAGCAGTCCCGGAAGGGGGCGGGGCACAGATACGCAGTATTTT; CDR3: CASSPGRGRGTDTQYF; size: once; V: TRBV28; D: TRBD1; J: TRBJ2-3
DNA: TGTGCCAGTAGTGCGTACAGGGGAGCCAAAAACATTCAGTACTTC; CDR3: CASSAYRGAKNIQYF; size: NA; V: TRBV19; D: TRBD1; J: TRBJ2-4
DNA: TGTGCCTGGAGGCCTCGGGACTCCCTGAGTTACAATGAGCAGTTCTTC; CDR3: CAWRPRDSLSYNEQFF; size: NA; V: TRBV30; D: NA; J: TRBJ2-1
DNA: TGTGCCAGCAGTTACGGGTTAGCGGGAGCCGGGGAGCTGTTTTTT; CDR3: CASSYGLAGAGELFF; size: once; V: TRBV6-6; D: TRBD2; J: TRBJ2-2
DNA: TGTGCCAGCAGCCAAGTTGGCAGGGTTGAATCTGAAGCTTTCTTT; CDR3: CASSQVGRVESEAFF; size: NA; V: TRBV4-2; D: NA; J: TRBJ1-1
DNA: TGTGCCAGCAGCATAGGGACTCTCCCAACTAATGAAAAACTGTTTTTT; CDR3: CASSIGTLPTNEKLFF; size: once; V: TRBV7-2; D: NA; J: TRBJ1-4
DNA: TGCAGTGCTGCCACACCCCCCGCCGCTTTCTTT; CDR3: CSAATPPAAFF; size: NA; V: TRBV20-1; D: NA; J: TRBJ1-1
DNA: TGTGCCAGTAGCCTGAGGACCCAGGGGGCCACAGGGTTCGGCCAGTACTTC; CDR3: CASSLRTQGATGFGQYF; size: NA; V: TRBV19; D: TRBD1; J: TRBJ2-5
DNA: TGCGCCAGCAGCCAAGAGCCCCCGGGACACGAGAACACCGGGGAGCTGTTTTTT; CDR3: CASSQEPPGHENTGELFF; size: few; V: TRBV4-1; D: NA; J: TRBJ2-2
DNA: TGCGCCAGCAGCCGGGGGCCCTTGAATGAGCAGTTCTTC; CDR3: CASSRGPLNEQFF; size: NA; V: TRBV4-3; D: NA; J: TRBJ2-1
DNA: TGTGCCAGCAGCACACAGGGCTCTGGGGCCAACGTCCTGACTTTC; CDR3: CASSTQGSGANVLTF; size: NA; V: TRBV9; D: NA; J: TRBJ2-6
DNA: TGTGCCAGCACGGGTGGGAATGAGCAGTTCTTC; CDR3: CASTGGNEQFF; size: NA; V: TRBV6-5; D: NA; J: TRBJ2-1
DNA: TGTGCCAGCAGCCCAGAGTCCGGGAGTAGGGCCTACGAGCAGTACTTC; CDR3: CASSPESGSRAYEQYF; size: once; V: TRBV7-9; D: NA; J: TRBJ2-7
DNA: TGCGCCAGCAGCCAAAACTATATCCCGGCAGGGGACACCGGGGAGCTGTTTTTT; CDR3: CASSQNYIPAGDTGELFF; size: NA; V: TRBV4-3; D: NA; J: TRBJ2-2
DNA: TGTGCCACCACCGTGCAGGGGGAGCTCTCCTACGAGCAGTACTTC; CDR3: CATTVQGELSYEQYF; size: NA; V: TRBV2; D: TRBD1; J: TRBJ2-7
DNA: TGTGCCAGTAGTGAGAACGAGAACACTGAAGCTTTCTTT; CDR3: CASSENENTEAFF; size: NA; V: TRBV19; D: NA; J: TRBJ1-1
DNA: TGTGCCAGCAGTGAACTCGGAGGGGGCAGGACCGGGGAGCTGTTTTTT; CDR3: CASSELGGGRTGELFF; size: few; V: TRBV25-1; D: NA; J: TRBJ2-2
DNA: TGTGCCGTAACTGGGACAGGGGTTCAAGAGACCCAGTACTTC; CDR3: CAVTGTGVQETQYF; size: NA; V: TRBV30; D: TRBD1; J: TRBJ2-5
DNA: TGTGCCAGCAGCTTAGCGGGACTAGCGGTACCCCAAGAGACCCAGTACTTC; CDR3: CASSLAGLAVPQETQYF; size: NA; V: TRBV7-9; D: TRBD2; J: TRBJ2-5
DNA: TGTGCCAGCAAACTGTCCCTGGGGCAGCAATACGAGCAGTACTTC; CDR3: CASKLSLGQQYEQYF; size: NA; V: TRBV5-4; D: NA; J: TRBJ2-7
DNA: TGTGCCAGCAGCCAAGATTTTGGCGGGAGGGGGGAACGGGATACGCAGTATTTT; CDR3: CASSQDFGGRGERDTQYF; size: few; V: TRBV4-2; D: TRBD2; J: TRBJ2-3
DNA: TGTGCCAGCAGCTTCGGTTGGAACACTGAAGCTTTCTTT; CDR3: CASSFGWNTEAFF; size: NA; V: TRBV7-2; D: NA; J: TRBJ1-1
DNA: TGTGCCAGTAGTGCGGGAGACAACAATGAGCAGTTCTTC; CDR3: CASSAGDNNEQFF; size: once; V: TRBV19; D: TRBD2; J: TRBJ2-1
DNA: TGTGCCAGTAGTATAGATCTGGCGGGAGTGTCATACAATGAGCAGTTCTTC; CDR3: CASSIDLAGVSYNEQFF; size: NA; V: TRBV19; D: TRBD2; J: TRBJ2-1
DNA: TGTGCCAGTTCCCCACTAGATGCGTTCACCGGGGAGCTGTTTTTT; CDR3: CASSPLDAFTGELFF; size: NA; V: TRBV19; D: NA; J: TRBJ2-2
DNA: TGTGCCAGCAACGAGTTAGCGGGAGGCGCACAAGAGACCCAGTACTTC; CDR3: CASNELAGGAQETQYF; size: NA; V: TRBV2; D: TRBD2; J: TRBJ2-5
DNA: TGTGCCAGCAGCGTAAGTGGGGGGGAAGAGACCCAGTACTTC; CDR3: CASSVSGGEETQYF; size: NA; V: TRBV9; D: TRBD2; J: TRBJ2-5